A selection of T cell receptor beta chains follows, all from one sample in a study of blood T cell repertoires in COVID-19. Data came from immunoSEQ multiplex PCR; TCRdb stores just in-frame clones and leaves some out. Of 240,000 or so clones in the sample, more than 75% were seen once. Sequencing was done on a sample of peripheral blood. The receptors stem from a woman younger than 45 who had recovered from COVID-19. The CDR3 runs from the conserved cysteine through the conserved F or W. Fields, in order: V gene, J gene, D gene, clone size, CDR3 protein, CDR3 DNA. A D gene is named only where the DNA matches it firmly. The size of a clone is reported for some rows only, either as once, few or many, or as a class for expanded clones.

TRBV29-1	TRBJ1-5	NA	NA	CSVVLNEVSQPQHF	TGCAGCGTGGTGTTGAACGAGGTCTCTCAGCCCCAGCATTTT
TRBV7-2	TRBJ2-7	TRBD1	NA	CASSPGQGVAYEQYF	TGTGCCAGCAGCCCCGGACAGGGAGTAGCCTACGAGCAGTACTTC
TRBV6-2/TRBV6-3	TRBJ2-7	NA	NA	CASSYISGGYSYEQYF	TGTGCCAGCAGTTACATTTCGGGGGGCTACTCCTACGAGCAGTACTTC
TRBV5-6	TRBJ2-3	NA	NA	CASTNLGGAGGTDTQYF	TGTGCCAGCACCAACCTGGGGGGGGCTGGTGGTACAGATACGCAGTATTTT
TRBV24-1	TRBJ2-5	TRBD2	NA	CATSDVTSGGEETQYF	TGTGCCACCAGTGATGTGACTAGCGGGGGGGAAGAGACCCAGTACTTC
TRBV4-1	TRBJ1-2	NA	NA	CASSQDDSDYGYTF	TGCGCCAGCAGCCAAGACGATTCAGACTATGGCTACACCTTC
TRBV9	TRBJ2-2	NA	few	CASSVSGSNTGELFF	TGTGCCAGCAGCGTATCGGGGTCGAACACCGGGGAGCTGTTTTTT
TRBV7-6	TRBJ1-4	TRBD1	NA	CASSLGTGDNEKLFF	TGTGCCAGCAGCTTAGGGACAGGGGATAATGAAAAACTGTTTTTT
TRBV13	TRBJ1-1	NA	once	CASSLIQLEAFF	TGTGCCAGCAGCTTAATACAGCTTGAAGCTTTCTTT
TRBV5-4	TRBJ1-2	TRBD1	NA	CASSDPGTGDYGYTF	TGTGCCAGCAGCGATCCCGGGACAGGGGACTATGGCTACACCTTC
TRBV7-9	TRBJ1-3	NA	NA	CASSPQSTFDSGNTIYF	TGTGCCAGCAGCCCCCAATCAACATTTGACTCTGGAAACACCATATATTTT
TRBV3-1/TRBV3-2	TRBJ2-3	TRBD2	NA	CASSRQGSGGADTQYF	TGTGCCAGCAGCCGCCAGGGAAGCGGGGGGGCAGATACGCAGTATTTT
TRBV5-6	TRBJ2-6	NA	NA	CASSLDSSGANVLTF	TGTGCCAGCAGCTTGGACAGCTCTGGGGCCAACGTCCTGACTTTC
TRBV7-3	TRBJ1-4	NA	NA	CASSLEGRKLQGKGEKLFF	TGTGCCAGCAGCTTAGAAGGCCGCAAGTTACAGGGAAAGGGAGAAAAACTGTTTTTT
TRBV9	TRBJ1-2	TRBD1	NA	CASSPWDREDYGYTF	TGTGCCAGCAGCCCTTGGGACAGGGAGGATTATGGCTACACCTTC
TRBV5-1	TRBJ2-3	TRBD1	NA	CASGRDSLTDTQYF	TGCGCCAGCGGCCGGGACAGTCTCACAGATACGCAGTATTTT
TRBV27	TRBJ2-3	NA	NA	CASSLYRTDTQYF	TGTGCCAGCAGTTTATACCGGACAGATACGCAGTATTTT
TRBV6-5	TRBJ2-7	TRBD1	NA	CATDRGGTYEQYF	TGTGCCACTGACAGGGGCGGGACCTACGAGCAGTACTTC
TRBV14	TRBJ2-3	TRBD2	NA	CASSPRGGLKDTQYF	TGTGCCAGCAGCCCGCGGGGGGGCCTGAAAGATACGCAGTATTTT
TRBV6-5	TRBJ1-2	NA	NA	CASSYGGSRNYGYTF	TGTGCCAGCAGTTACGGGGGCTCTCGTAACTATGGCTACACCTTC
TRBV18	TRBJ1-1	TRBD1	many	CASSQGQGGAFRAFF	TGTGCCAGCTCACAGGGACAGGGCGGTGCATTTCGGGCTTTCTTT
TRBV16	TRBJ1-2	NA	once	CASSQYRDTGYTF	TGTGCCAGCAGCCAATATCGGGACACTGGCTACACCTTC
TRBV7-7	TRBJ2-5	TRBD2	once	CASSLLSLAGVQETQYF	TGTGCCAGCAGCTTACTCTCCCTAGCGGGGGTTCAAGAGACCCAGTACTTC
TRBV5-4	TRBJ2-2	TRBD2	NA	CASSLGSGGPNTGELFF	TGTGCCAGCAGCTTGGGTAGCGGGGGCCCGAACACCGGGGAGCTGTTTTTT
TRBV19	TRBJ2-7	TRBD2	NA	CASSRGGKSAYEQYF	TGTGCCAGTAGTAGGGGAGGGAAATCAGCCTACGAGCAGTACTTC
TRBV19	TRBJ1-2	TRBD1	NA	CASSNDRGGTNYGYTF	TGTGCCAGTAGTAACGACAGGGGGGGGACTAACTATGGCTACACCTTC
TRBV2	TRBJ1-3	NA	NA	CASRKTASGNTIYF	TGTGCCAGCAGGAAGACAGCCTCTGGAAACACCATATATTTT
TRBV2	TRBJ2-1	NA	NA	CASSAVGGSYNEQFF	TGTGCCAGCAGTGCGGTAGGGGGCTCCTACAATGAGCAGTTCTTC
TRBV5-1	TRBJ1-5	NA	NA	CASRQGPYSNQPQHF	TGCGCCAGCAGACAGGGCCCATATAGCAATCAGCCCCAGCATTTT
TRBV5-1	TRBJ1-1	NA	NA	CASSLAGVGNTEAFF	TGCGCCAGCAGCTTGGCCGGGGTTGGGAACACTGAAGCTTTCTTT
TRBV19	TRBJ1-1	TRBD1	few	CASSTDRDTEAFF	TGTGCCAGTAGTACAGACAGGGACACTGAAGCTTTCTTT
TRBV27	TRBJ1-6	NA	NA	CASSRQGFSPLHF	TGTGCCAGTTCCCGGCAGGGTTTTTCACCCCTCCACTTT
TRBV4-2	TRBJ2-3	TRBD2	NA	CASSQSSGGFADTQYF	TGTGCCAGCAGCCAGTCTAGCGGGGGGTTCGCAGATACGCAGTATTTT
TRBV5-1	TRBJ2-1	TRBD2	NA	CASNAGGPYNEQFF	TGCGCCAGCAATGCGGGGGGACCTTACAATGAGCAGTTCTTC
TRBV5-6	TRBJ2-2	TRBD2	NA	CASSLGLAGELFF	TGTGCCAGCAGCCTCGGACTAGCGGGGGAGCTGTTTTTT
TRBV5-1	TRBJ2-7	TRBD1	NA	CASSRDRVYEQYF	TGCGCCAGCAGCCGGGACAGAGTGTACGAGCAGTACTTC
TRBV7-8	TRBJ2-7	NA	NA	CASSLVPGTEQYF	TGTGCCAGCAGCTTAGTTCCGGGAACCGAGCAGTACTTC
TRBV5-4	TRBJ1-2	TRBD1	NA	CASSFGTGSELTYTF	TGTGCCAGCAGCTTCGGGACAGGCTCTGAATTGACTTACACCTTC
TRBV19	TRBJ2-5	NA	NA	CASSIKETQYF	TGTGCCAGTAGTATTAAAGAGACCCAGTACTTC
TRBV10-1	TRBJ2-2	NA	NA	CASSEDPSAQKELFF	TGCGCCAGCAGTGAGGATCCTAGCGCCCAGAAGGAGCTGTTTTTT
TRBV7-9	TRBJ2-3	NA	NA	CASSPITAASSTDTQYF	TGTGCCAGCAGCCCGATCACTGCGGCCAGTAGCACAGATACGCAGTATTTT
TRBV2	TRBJ2-3	TRBD2	NA	CASSRSGVATDTQYF	TGTGCCAGCAGCCGCAGCGGGGTAGCAACAGATACGCAGTATTTT
TRBV7-9	TRBJ1-1	TRBD1	once	CASSLEQGVNTEAFF	TGTGCCAGCAGCTTAGAACAGGGGGTAAACACTGAAGCTTTCTTT
TRBV2	TRBJ1-5	NA	NA	CASMKSLSNQPQHF	TGTGCCAGCATGAAGAGCTTGAGCAATCAGCCCCAGCATTTT
TRBV3-1/TRBV3-2	TRBJ1-2	TRBD1	NA	CASSQAGTVGYTF	TGTGCCAGCAGCCAAGCAGGGACAGTTGGCTACACCTTC